This entry lists 22 T cell receptor beta chains sequenced from one sample in a study of blood T cell repertoires in COVID-19. Libraries were prepared by immunoSEQ multiplex PCR; TCRdb keeps only in-frame clonotypes and omits some of them. The data show 60,000 to 75,000 clones, 88% seen once. Sequencing was carried out using peripheral blood. These receptors came from a human donor in a cohort sampled during active COVID-19.

This chain links TRBV5-4 with TRBJ2-1; D call uncertain. This CDR3 is 16 amino acids long. Deletions cut 0 bases from V and 5 bases from J, with 15 bases between. CDR1 and CDR2 from the germline V gene are SGHNT and YYREEE (reference sequence). CDR3 sequence (DNA): TGTGCCAGCAGCTTGGCCCTCTCGGTCAGGAACAATGAGCAGTTCTTC. Its translation is CASSLALSVRNNEQFF.

The rearrangement links TRBV7-2 to TRBJ1-4; 8 bases match TRBD1. In germline, CDR1 is SGHTA, CDR2 FQGNSA. CDR3 length: 15 residues. The V gene end was trimmed by 5 bases and the J gene end by 5 bases; junction bases not matched to a gene: 7. CDR3 nucleotide sequence: TGTGCCAGCAGCCAACTGGGACAGGAAAATGAAAAACTGTTTTTT. It encodes CASSQLGQENEKLFF. Full variable domain (remainder filled in from reference TRBV7-2 and TRBJ1-4): GAGVSQSPSNKVTEKGKDVELRCDPISGHTALYWYRQSLGQGLEFLIYFQGNSAPDKSGLPSDRFSAERTGGSVSTLTIQRTQQEDSAVYLCASSQLGQENEKLFFGSGTQLSVL.

The rearrangement links TRBV5-1 to TRBJ2-3, with D maybe TRBD2 (5 bases). The ends were cut back, 9 bases at V and 2 bases at J, with 19 bases in the middle. Germline CDR1 and CDR2: SGHRS and YFSETQ. The CDR3 is 15 amino acids. This CDR3 is CATQSGTVNTDTQYF. Here the CDR3 DNA reads TGCGCCACCCAAAGCGGCACCGTAAACACAGATACGCAGTATTTT.

The J gene is TRBJ2-2, the V gene TRBV30, with D possibly matching TRBD1 (6 bases). Germline values: CDR1 GTSNPN, CDR2 SVGIG (reference sequence). CDR3 length: 14 amino acids. The germline V and J ends were trimmed by 2 bases and 0 bases, with 7 bases remaining between them. The CDR3 DNA reads as TGTGCCTGGAGTAGGGGGTCGAACACCGGGGAGCTGTTTTTT. Residues: CAWSRGSNTGELFF.

The J gene is TRBJ1-4, the V gene TRBV18; D is uncertain. This CDR3 contains 15 residues. Per the germline V gene, CDR1 is KGHSH and CDR2 is LQKENI. The germline V and J ends were trimmed by 1 base and 0 bases, with 6 bases remaining between them. The CDR3 loop reads CASSPRQTTNEKLFF. CDR3 nucleotide sequence: TGTGCCAGCTCACCACGGCAGACAACTAATGAAAAACTGTTTTTT. Full variable domain (outside the CDR3, taken from reference TRBV18 and TRBJ1-4): NAGVMQNPRHLVRRRGQEARLRCSPMKGHSHVYWYRQLPEEGLKFMVYLQKENIIDESGMPKERFSAEFPKEGPSILRIQQVVRGDSAAYFCASSPRQTTNEKLFFGSGTQLSVL.

The rearrangement links TRBV6-4 to TRBJ2-1, with D tentatively TRBD2 (7 bases). V dropped 2 bases and J dropped 6 bases, with 11 bases sitting between them. The CDR3 extends over 14 amino acids. Germline-derived CDR1 and CDR2 are MRHNA and SNTAGT. The CDR3 DNA reads as TGTGCCAGCAGTGACGGGGAGGGGGGCAATGAGCAGTTCTTC. This sequence encodes CASSDGEGGNEQFF.

The chain combines TRBV19 with TRBJ2-6, with a weak D call TRBD2 (6 bases). The ends were cut back, 8 bases at V and 1 base at J, with 24 bases in the middle. Germline assignment: CDR1 LNHDA and CDR2 SQIVND (reference sequence). The CDR3 has 19 residues. CDR3 protein: CASQYQPGGPGSGANVLTF. The CDR3 DNA reads TGTGCCAGTCAATACCAACCAGGAGGGCCCGGTTCTGGGGCCAACGTCCTGACTTTC.

This chain connects TRBV7-9 to TRBJ1-1; 7 bases fit TRBD1. The V gene end was trimmed by 5 bases and the J gene end by 5 bases; junction bases not matched to a gene: 5. Germline loops: CDR1 SEHNR, CDR2 FQNEAQ (reference sequence). The CDR3 loop spans 13 amino acids. DNA for the CDR3: TGTGCCAGCAGCCGGGACAGTTTAACTGAAGCTTTCTTT. It specifies CASSRDSLTEAFF.

This clone was seen a handful of times. This sequence joins TRBV11-3 and TRBJ1-6; D is unclear. The CDR3 runs 13 residues. V lost 0 bases and J lost 7, with 4 bases in between. Germline V gene sequence: CDR1 SGHNT, CDR2 YENEEA. In DNA form, the CDR3 reads TGTGCCAGCAGCTTAGACGCGAATTCACCCCTCCACTTT. Translated: CASSLDANSPLHF.

The chain couples TRBV5-6 to TRBJ1-4; a weak D match, TRBD1 (5 bases). Trimming removed 4 bases at V and 14 bases at J, with 18 bases between. The CDR3 consists of 13 residues. The V gene's germline CDR1 is SGHDT and CDR2 YYEEEE. CDR3 residues: CASSPRTSAILFF. CDR3 bases: TGTGCCAGCAGCCCCAGGACATCCGCTATCCTGTTTTTT.

CDR3 nucleotide sequence: TGTGCCACCCGGGACTCGAACTACAATGAGCAGTTCTTC. This codes for CATRDSNYNEQFF. The genes are TRBV6-6 and TRBJ2-1, with D possibly being TRBD2 (6 bases). V was trimmed by 10 bases and J by 3 bases, leaving 13 bases between them. This CDR3 contains 13 residues. Per germline, CDR1 MNHNY and CDR2 SVGAGI (reference sequence).

In its sample, this clone was seen once. The chain combines TRBV6-5 with TRBJ2-7, with a possible D match to TRBD2 (7 bases). V lost 7 bases and J 0 bases, leaving 13 bases between the germline ends. There are 14 residues in the CDR3. CDR1 MNHEY and CDR2 SVGAGI come from the germline V gene. The CDR3 spells CASTQGGASYEQYF. The DNA of the CDR3 is TGTGCCAGCACACAGGGAGGGGCCTCCTACGAGCAGTACTTC.

This CDR3 reads CASSFGTSVFSTDTQYF. Here the CDR3 DNA reads TGTGCCAGCAGCTTCGGGACTAGCGTGTTTAGCACAGATACGCAGTATTTT. The chain is built from TRBV5-6 and TRBJ2-3, with 10 bases identical to TRBD2. The V gene end was trimmed by 2 bases and the J gene end by 0 bases; junction bases not matched to a gene: 6. This CDR3 has 17 amino acids. CDR1 SGHDT and CDR2 YYEEEE come from the germline V gene. The entire variable domain, with the rest obtained from reference TRBV5-6 and TRBJ2-3, is as follows: DAGVTQSPTHLIKTRGQQVTLRCSPKSGHDTVSWYQQALGQGPQFIFQYYEEEERQRGNFPDRFSGHQFPNYSSELNVNALLLGDSALYLCASSFGTSVFSTDTQYFGPGTRLTVL.

This clone was detected once. V and J are TRBV6-4 and TRBJ1-1; possible D gene TRBD1, 5 bases. The V gene lost 0 bases and the J gene lost 4 bases, with 12 bases spanning the gap. The CDR3 spans 15 residues. The germline gives CDR1 MRHNA, CDR2 SNTAGT. CDR3 residues: CASSDSGGLRTEAFF. CDR3 DNA: TGTGCCAGCAGTGACTCGGGGGGATTGCGCACTGAAGCTTTCTTT.

This clone was found once. V is TRBV10-3 and J is TRBJ1-2; a possible D gene is TRBD1 (5 bases). Trimming took 7 bases from V and 4 from J, leaving 10 bases between them. In germline, CDR1 is ENHRY, CDR2 SYGVKD. The CDR3 consists of 12 residues. CDR3: CAITGAGYGYTF. Here the CDR3 DNA reads TGTGCCATCACTGGGGCCGGCTATGGCTACACCTTC.

The V and J genes are TRBV9 and TRBJ2-3; D perhaps matches TRBD2 (6 bases). Germline CDR1 and CDR2: SGDLS and YYNGEE. This CDR3 region has 14 residues. Trimming removed 3 bases at V and 6 bases at J, with 14 bases between. The CDR3 DNA follows: TGTGCCAGCAGCGCTGGGGGGATCTCCGATACGCAGTATTTT. This sequence encodes CASSAGGISDTQYF.

A few counts support this clone. The chain uses TRBV2 and TRBJ1-5; 7 bases are a match to TRBD1. The ends lost 6 bases at V and 9 bases at J; junction bases unmatched: 8. The CDR3 loop spans 13 amino acids. CDR1 SNHLY and CDR2 FYNNEI come from the germline V gene. The CDR3 DNA follows: TGTGCCAGCAGACGGGACAGTCAGGGGCCCCAGCATTTT. Translation gives CASRRDSQGPQHF.

The rearrangement links TRBV9 to TRBJ1-3, with D hard to call. Germline V CDR1 and CDR2: SGDLS, YYNGEE. The CDR3 is made up of 15 amino acids. The V and J ends lost 3 bases and 1 base respectively, with 11 bases between them. The CDR3, as DNA: TGTGCCAGCAGCGCCCAAGGAGGATCTGGAAACACCATATATTTT. It yields the protein CASSAQGGSGNTIYF.

The chain has TRBV5-4 and TRBJ2-1; 15 nucleotides line up with TRBD2. The CDR3 length is 15 residues. Per the germline V gene, CDR1 is SGHNT and CDR2 is YYREEE (reference sequence). V was pared by 9 bases and J by 7 bases, with 8 bases of the junction left unmatched. CDR3 bases: TGTGCCATGCTTGCCGGGACTAGCGGGAGGAATGAGCAGTTCTTC. Residues: CAMLAGTSGRNEQFF.

The V and J genes are TRBV18 and TRBJ1-6; unclear D gene. V lost 6 bases and J 0 bases, leaving 9 bases between the germline ends. CDR1 KGHSH and CDR2 LQKENI come from the germline V gene. The CDR3 is 15 amino acids. CDR3 sequence: CASSPVSSYNSPLHF. CDR3 DNA: TGTGCCAGCTCCCCAGTGAGCTCCTATAATTCACCCCTCCACTTT.

This clone was recorded once. The V gene is TRBV9, the J gene TRBJ1-1; D gene unclear. The germline V and J ends were trimmed by 0 bases and 0 bases, with 6 bases remaining between them. Germline V gene sequence: CDR1 SGDLS, CDR2 YYNGEE. CDR3 size: 14 residues. The CDR3 region has the DNA TGTGCCAGCAGCGTAGGATACATGAACACTGAAGCTTTCTTT. This encodes CASSVGYMNTEAFF.

CDR3 sequence: CASSLRVGALAGVDTQYF. In DNA, the CDR3 is TGTGCCAGCAGCCTACGGGTGGGGGCTCTAGCGGGGGTAGATACGCAGTATTTT. The chain employs TRBV4-2 and TRBJ2-3; the match to TRBD2 covers 10 bases. The germline V gene encodes CDR1 LGHNA and CDR2 YNFKEQ. The CDR3 loop spans 18 amino acids. J gave up 5 bases and V 4 bases, and 15 bases lay outside the gene matches.